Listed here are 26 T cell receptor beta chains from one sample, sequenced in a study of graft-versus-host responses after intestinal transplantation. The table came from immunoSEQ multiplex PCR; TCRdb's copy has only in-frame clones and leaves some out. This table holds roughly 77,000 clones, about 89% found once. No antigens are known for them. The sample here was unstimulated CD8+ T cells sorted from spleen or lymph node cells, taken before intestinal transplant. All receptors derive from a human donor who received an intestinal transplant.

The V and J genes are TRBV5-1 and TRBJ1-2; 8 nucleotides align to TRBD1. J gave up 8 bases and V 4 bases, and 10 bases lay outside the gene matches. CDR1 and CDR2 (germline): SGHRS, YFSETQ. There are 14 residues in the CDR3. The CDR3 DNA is TGCGCCAGCAGCGAGGACAGGGTCCATCGGGGCTACACCTTC. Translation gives CASSEDRVHRGYTF.

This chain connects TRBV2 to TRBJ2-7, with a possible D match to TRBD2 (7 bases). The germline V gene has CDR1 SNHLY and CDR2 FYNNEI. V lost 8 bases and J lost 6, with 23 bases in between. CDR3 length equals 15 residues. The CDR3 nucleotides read TGTGCCAGCGCCGAAGGGGGGGGGAGGGCCCTCGAGCAGTACTTC. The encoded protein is CASAEGGGRALEQYF.

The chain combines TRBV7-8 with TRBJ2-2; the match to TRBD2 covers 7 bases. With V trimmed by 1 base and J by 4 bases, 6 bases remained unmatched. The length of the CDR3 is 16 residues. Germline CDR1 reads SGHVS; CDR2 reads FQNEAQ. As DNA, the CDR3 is TGTGCCAGCAGCTTAGTTCGGTGGGAGGGCACCGGGGAGCTGTTTTTT. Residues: CASSLVRWEGTGELFF. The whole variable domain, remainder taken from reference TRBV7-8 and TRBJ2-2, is GAGVSQSPRYKVAKRGQDVALRCDPISGHVSLFWYQQALGQGPEFLTYFQNEAQLDKSGLPSDRFFAERPEGSVSTLKIQRTQQEDSAVYLCASSLVRWEGTGELFFGEGSRLTVL.

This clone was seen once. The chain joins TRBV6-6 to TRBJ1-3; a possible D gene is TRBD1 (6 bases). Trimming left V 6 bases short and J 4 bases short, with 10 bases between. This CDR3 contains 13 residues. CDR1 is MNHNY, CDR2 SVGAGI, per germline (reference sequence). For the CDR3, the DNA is TGTGCCAGCAGGGACAGCGAGGGAAACACCATATATTTT. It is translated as CASRDSEGNTIYF.

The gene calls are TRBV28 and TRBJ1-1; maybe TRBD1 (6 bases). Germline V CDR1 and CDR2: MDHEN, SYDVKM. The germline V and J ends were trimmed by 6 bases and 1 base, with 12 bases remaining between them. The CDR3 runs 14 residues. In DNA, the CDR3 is TGTGCCAGCAGCTCGGGACATGCGAACACTGAAGCTTTCTTT. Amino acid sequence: CASSSGHANTEAFF. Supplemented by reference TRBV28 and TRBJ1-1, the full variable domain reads DVKVTQSSRYLVKRTGEKVFLECVQDMDHENMFWYRQDPGLGLRLIYFSYDVKMKEKGDIPEGYSVSREKKERFSLILESASTNQTSMYLCASSSGHANTEAFFGQGTRLTVV.

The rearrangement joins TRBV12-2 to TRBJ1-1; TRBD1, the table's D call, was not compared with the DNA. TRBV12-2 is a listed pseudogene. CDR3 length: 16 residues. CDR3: CASRLYRDRGGTEAFF. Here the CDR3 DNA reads TGTGCAAGTCGCTTATACCGGGACAGGGGGGGCACTGAAGCTTTCTTT.

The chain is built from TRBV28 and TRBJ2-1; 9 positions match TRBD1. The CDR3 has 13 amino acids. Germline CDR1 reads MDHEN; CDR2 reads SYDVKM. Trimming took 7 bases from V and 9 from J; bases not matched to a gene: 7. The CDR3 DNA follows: TGTGCCAGCACCATCGACAGGGGGGGTGAGCAGTTCTTC. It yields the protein CASTIDRGGEQFF.

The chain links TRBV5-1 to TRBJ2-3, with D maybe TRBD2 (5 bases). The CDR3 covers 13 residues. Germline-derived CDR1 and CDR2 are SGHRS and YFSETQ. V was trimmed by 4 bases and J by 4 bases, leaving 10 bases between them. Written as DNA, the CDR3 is TGCGCCAGCAGCGTACCGGGATCAGATACGCAGTATTTT. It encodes CASSVPGSDTQYF.

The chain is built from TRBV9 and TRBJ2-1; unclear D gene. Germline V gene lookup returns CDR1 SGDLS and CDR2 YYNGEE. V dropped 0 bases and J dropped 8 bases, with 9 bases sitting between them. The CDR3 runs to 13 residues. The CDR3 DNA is TGTGCCAGCAGCGTAGATGACTCTTATGAGCAGTTCTTC. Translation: CASSVDDSYEQFF.

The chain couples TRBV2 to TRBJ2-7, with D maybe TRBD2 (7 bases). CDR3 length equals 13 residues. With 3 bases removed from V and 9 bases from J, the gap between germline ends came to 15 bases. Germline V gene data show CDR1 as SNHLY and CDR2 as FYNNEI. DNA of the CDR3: TGTGCCAGCAGTGAGGGTAGGGGGGGAGGGCAGTACTTC. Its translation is CASSEGRGGGQYF.

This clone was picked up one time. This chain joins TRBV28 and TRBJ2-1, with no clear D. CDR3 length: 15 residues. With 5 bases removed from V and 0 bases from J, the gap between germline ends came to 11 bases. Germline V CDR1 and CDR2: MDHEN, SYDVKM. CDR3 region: CASSAYKSSYNEQFF. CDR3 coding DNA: TGTGCCAGCAGTGCCTATAAGAGCTCCTACAATGAGCAGTTCTTC.

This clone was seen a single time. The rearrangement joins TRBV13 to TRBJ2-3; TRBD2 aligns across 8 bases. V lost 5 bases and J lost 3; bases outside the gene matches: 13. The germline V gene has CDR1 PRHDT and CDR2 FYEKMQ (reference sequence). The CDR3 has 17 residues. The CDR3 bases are TGTGCCAGCAGCACCTTGGGAAACGGGGGGGCAACAGATACGCAGTATTTT. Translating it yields CASSTLGNGGATDTQYF. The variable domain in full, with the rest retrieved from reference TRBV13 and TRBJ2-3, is AAGVIQSPRHLIKEKRETATLKCYPIPRHDTVYWYQQGPGQDPQFLISFYEKMQSDKGSIPDRFSAQQFSDYHSELNMSSLELGDSALYFCASSTLGNGGATDTQYFGPGTRLTVL.

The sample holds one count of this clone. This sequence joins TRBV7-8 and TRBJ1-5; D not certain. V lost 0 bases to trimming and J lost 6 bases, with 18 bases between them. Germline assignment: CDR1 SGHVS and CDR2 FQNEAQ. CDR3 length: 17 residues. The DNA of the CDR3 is TGTGCCAGCAGCTTAGCGCAGGTCGGGGTTGGGAGTCAGCCCCAGCATTTT. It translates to CASSLAQVGVGSQPQHF.

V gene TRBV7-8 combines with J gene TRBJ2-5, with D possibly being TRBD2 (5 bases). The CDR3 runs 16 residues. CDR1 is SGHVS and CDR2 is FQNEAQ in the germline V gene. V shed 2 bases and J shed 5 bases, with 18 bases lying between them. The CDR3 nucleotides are TGTGCCAGCAGCTTACCCCGGGGTAGCGATAAGGAGACCCAGTACTTC. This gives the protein CASSLPRGSDKETQYF.

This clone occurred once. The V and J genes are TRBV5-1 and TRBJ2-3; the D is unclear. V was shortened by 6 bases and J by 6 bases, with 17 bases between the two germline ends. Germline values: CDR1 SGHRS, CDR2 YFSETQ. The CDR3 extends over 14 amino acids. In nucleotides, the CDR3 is TGCGCCAGCAAGTTCGTACTACCCGGGGATACGCAGTATTTT. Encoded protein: CASKFVLPGDTQYF.

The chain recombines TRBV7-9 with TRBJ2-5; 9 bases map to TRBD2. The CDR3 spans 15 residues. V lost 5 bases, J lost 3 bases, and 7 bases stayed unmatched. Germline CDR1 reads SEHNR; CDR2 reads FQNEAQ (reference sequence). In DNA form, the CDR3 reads TGTGCCAGCAGCATCTCGACTAGCGGTAAAGAGACCCAGTACTTC. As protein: CASSISTSGKETQYF.

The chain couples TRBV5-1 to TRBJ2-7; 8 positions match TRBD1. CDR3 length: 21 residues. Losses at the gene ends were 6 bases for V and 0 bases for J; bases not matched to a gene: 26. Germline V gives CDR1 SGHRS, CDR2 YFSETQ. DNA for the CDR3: TGCGCCAGCACCAAACTTGCGGTGACGGACCAGGGGGCAGAGCCCTCCTACGAGCAGTACTTC. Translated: CASTKLAVTDQGAEPSYEQYF.

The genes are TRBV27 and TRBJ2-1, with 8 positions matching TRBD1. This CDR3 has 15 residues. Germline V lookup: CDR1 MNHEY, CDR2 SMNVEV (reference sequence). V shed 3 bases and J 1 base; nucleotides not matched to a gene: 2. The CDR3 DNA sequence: TGTGCCAGCAGTTTTGACAGGGGTTCCTACAATGAGCAGTTCTTC. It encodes CASSFDRGSYNEQFF.

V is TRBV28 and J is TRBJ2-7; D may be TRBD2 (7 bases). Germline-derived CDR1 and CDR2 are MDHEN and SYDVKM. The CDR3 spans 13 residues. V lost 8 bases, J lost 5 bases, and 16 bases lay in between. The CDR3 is CASLRGAANEQYF. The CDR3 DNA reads TGTGCCAGCCTACGGGGGGCGGCTAACGAGCAGTACTTC.

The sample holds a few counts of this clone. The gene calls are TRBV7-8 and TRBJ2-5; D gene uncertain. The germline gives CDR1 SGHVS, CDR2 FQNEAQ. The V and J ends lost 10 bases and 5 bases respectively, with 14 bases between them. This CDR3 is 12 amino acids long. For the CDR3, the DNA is TGTGCCACTTCTGAGGTTTCGGAGACCCAGTACTTC. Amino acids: CATSEVSETQYF.

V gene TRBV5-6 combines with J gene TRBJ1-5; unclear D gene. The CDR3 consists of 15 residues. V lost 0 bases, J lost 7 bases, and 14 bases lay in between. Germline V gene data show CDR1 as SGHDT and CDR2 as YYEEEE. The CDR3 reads CASSLGQARWQPQHF. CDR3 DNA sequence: TGTGCCAGCAGCTTGGGCCAGGCACGGTGGCAGCCCCAGCATTTT.

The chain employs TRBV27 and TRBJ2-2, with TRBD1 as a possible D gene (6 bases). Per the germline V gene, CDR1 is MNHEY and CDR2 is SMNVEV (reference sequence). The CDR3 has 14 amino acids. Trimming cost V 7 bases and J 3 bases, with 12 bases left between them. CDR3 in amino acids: CASTPDRYTGELFF. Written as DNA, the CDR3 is TGTGCCAGCACCCCGGACAGATACACCGGGGAGCTGTTTTTT.

The CDR3 here is CASSVAVGGRIASYNEQFF. CDR3 nucleotides: TGTGCCAGCAGCGTAGCTGTTGGCGGGAGAATTGCGTCCTACAATGAGCAGTTCTTC. The chain has TRBV9 and TRBJ2-1; 7 nucleotides agree with TRBD2. From germline, CDR1 is SGDLS and CDR2 YYNGEE. The CDR3 has 19 amino acids. J gave up 1 base and V 0 bases, and 13 bases lay outside the gene matches.

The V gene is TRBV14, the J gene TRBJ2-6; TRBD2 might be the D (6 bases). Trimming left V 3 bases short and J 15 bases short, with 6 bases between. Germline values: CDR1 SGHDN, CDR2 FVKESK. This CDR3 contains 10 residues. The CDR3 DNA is TGTGCCAGCAGCCAGGGAGGCCTGACTTTC. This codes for CASSQGGLTF.

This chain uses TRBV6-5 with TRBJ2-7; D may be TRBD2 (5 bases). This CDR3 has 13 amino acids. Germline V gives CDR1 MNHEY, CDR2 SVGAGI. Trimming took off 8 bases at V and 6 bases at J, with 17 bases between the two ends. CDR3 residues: CASGGGSGSEQYF. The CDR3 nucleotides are TGTGCCAGCGGCGGAGGTTCGGGGAGCGAGCAGTACTTC.

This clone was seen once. Here the CDR3 reads CASSDRVFYEQYF. CDR3 DNA: TGCGCCAGCAGCGACAGGGTATTCTACGAGCAGTACTTC. This sequence joins TRBV4-1 and TRBJ2-5; TRBD1 aligns across 7 bases. The J call is in doubt because the DNA end fits TRBJ2-7 better. The germline gives CDR1 MGHRA, CDR2 YSYEKL. The CDR3 has 13 residues.